The 7 T cell receptor beta chains below come from one sample, sequenced in a study of ipilimumab plus nivolumab after autologous stem cell transplantation. TCRdb keeps only in-frame clones here, not all; method: immunoSEQ multiplex PCR. Of some 45,000 clones in the sample, around nine tenths were seen once. Source: PBMCs, taken in a trial of ipilimumab plus nivolumab as post-transplant consolidation. All receptors derive from a male donor with multiple myeloma.

With respect to this clone: The conserved final phenylalanine or tryptophan is absent from the CDR3, which likely points to a read error. The DNA is left out, because the CDR3 cannot be placed on it with certainty; the CDR3 is given as TCRdb lists it. The chain is built from TRBV3-2 and TRBJ2-7. TRBV3-2 is annotated as a pseudogene. The length of the CDR3 is 9 amino acids, counting both ends. The CDR3 protein is CASSQACHK.

V and J are TRBV30 and TRBJ1-4; D unclear. Germline assignment: CDR1 GTSNPN and CDR2 SVGIG (reference sequence). This CDR3 contains 11 residues. The ends were cut back, 5 bases at V and 4 bases at J, with 5 bases in the middle. CDR3 loop: CAWDRNEKLFF. Here the CDR3 DNA reads TGTGCCTGGGACCGTAATGAAAAACTGTTTTTT.

The V call is TRBV4-3, the J call TRBJ1-2; the D gene is possibly TRBD1 (5 bases). The CDR3 sequence is 15 residues long. V shed 0 bases and J shed 4 bases, with 12 bases lying between them. Germline CDR1 is LGHNA and CDR2 is YSLEER. CDR3 DNA: TGCGCCAGCAGCCAAGAGCCGGGGCTATTCTATGGCTACACCTTC. Its protein is CASSQEPGLFYGYTF.

The chain is built from TRBV4-2 and TRBJ2-1; D unclear. V lost 3 bases and J lost 7, with 16 bases in between. This CDR3 spans 15 amino acids. Germline CDR1 reads LGHNA; CDR2 reads YNFKEQ. The chain's CDR3 is CASSHSLAGRNEQFF. The CDR3 bases are TGTGCCAGCAGCCATTCCCTCGCAGGCAGGAATGAGCAGTTCTTC.

The chain links TRBV11-2 to TRBJ1-2; TRBD1 is a possible D gene (6 bases). The V end lost 5 bases, the J end lost 1 base, and 11 bases lay between the germline ends. Germline values: CDR1 SGHAT, CDR2 FQNNGV. This CDR3 contains 14 residues. CDR3 nucleotide sequence: TGTGCCAGCAGCCGGCTGGACAGTAACTATGGCTACACCTTC. Translating it yields CASSRLDSNYGYTF.

The V gene is TRBV15, the J gene TRBJ1-3; D perhaps matches TRBD1 (6 bases). This CDR3 is 16 amino acids long. V was shortened by 7 bases and J by 0 bases, with 16 bases between the two germline ends. In germline, CDR1 is LNHNV, CDR2 YYDKDF (reference sequence). The CDR3 DNA reads as TGTGCCACCACCAAGGGACACATGAACTCTGGAAACACCATATATTTT. It translates to CATTKGHMNSGNTIYF. The full variable domain, with the rest looked up from reference TRBV15 and TRBJ1-3, is DAMVIQNPRYQVTQFGKPVTLSCSQTLNHNVMYWYQQKSSQAPKLLFHYYDKDFNNEADTPDNFQSRRPNTSFCFLDIRSPGLGDTAMYLCATTKGHMNSGNTIYFGEGSWLTVV.

The chain combines TRBV27 with TRBJ2-5; D gene uncertain. With 3 bases removed from V and 5 bases from J, the gap between germline ends came to 13 bases. The CDR3 covers 14 residues. CDR1 is MNHEY, CDR2 SMNVEV, per germline (reference sequence). CDR3 amino acids: CASSFLGPAETQYF. The DNA of the CDR3 is TGTGCCAGCAGTTTCCTGGGTCCTGCGGAGACCCAGTACTTC.